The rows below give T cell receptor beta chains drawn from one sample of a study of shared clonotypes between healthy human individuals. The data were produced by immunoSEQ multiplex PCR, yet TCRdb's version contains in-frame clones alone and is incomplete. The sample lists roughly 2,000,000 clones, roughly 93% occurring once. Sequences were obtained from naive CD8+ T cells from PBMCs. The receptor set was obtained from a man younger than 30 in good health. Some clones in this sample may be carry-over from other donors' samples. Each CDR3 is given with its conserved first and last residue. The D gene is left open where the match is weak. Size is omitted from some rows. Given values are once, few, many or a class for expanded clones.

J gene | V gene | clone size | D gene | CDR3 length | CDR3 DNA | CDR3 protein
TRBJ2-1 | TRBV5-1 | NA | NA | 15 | TGCGCCAGCAGCTTGGATGTGTTCGGGTACAATGAGCAGTTCTTC | CASSLDVFGYNEQFF
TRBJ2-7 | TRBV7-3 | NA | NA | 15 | TGTGCCAGCAGCCCGACAGGTGGCCCTCTGTACGAGCAGTACTTC | CASSPTGGPLYEQYF
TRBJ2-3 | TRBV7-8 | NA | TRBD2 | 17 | TGTGCCAGCAGCTTAGACGGGACTAGCGGGACCACAGATACGCAGTATTTT | CASSLDGTSGTTDTQYF
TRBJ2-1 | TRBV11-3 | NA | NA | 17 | TGTGCCAGCAGCTTAGGGTTTGGTGGACCGTCATACAATGAGCAGTTCTTC | CASSLGFGGPSYNEQFF
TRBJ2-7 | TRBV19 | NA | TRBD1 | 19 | TGTGCCAGTAGTGGATCCGGGACAGGGACTTTCCCAAGTTTCTACGAGCAGTACTTC | CASSGSGTGTFPSFYEQYF
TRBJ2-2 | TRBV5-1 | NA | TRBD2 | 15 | TGCGCCAGCAGGAGCGGGAGAATGGACACCGGGGAGCTGTTTTTT | CASRSGRMDTGELFF
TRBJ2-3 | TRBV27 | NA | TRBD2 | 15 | TGTGCCAGCGGACTAGCGGGTAGGGGACGGGATACGCAGTATTTT | CASGLAGRGRDTQYF
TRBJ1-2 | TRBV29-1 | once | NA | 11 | TGCAGCGTTCGGCAGCTCTATGGCTACACCTTC | CSVRQLYGYTF
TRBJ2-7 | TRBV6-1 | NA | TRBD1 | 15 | TGTGCCAGCAGTGCCCGACAGGGGGGTCCCTACGAGCAGTACTTC | CASSARQGGPYEQYF
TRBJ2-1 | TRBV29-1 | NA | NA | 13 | TGCAGCGCTGAGGGGGAGTCCTACAATGAGCAGTTCTTC | CSAEGESYNEQFF
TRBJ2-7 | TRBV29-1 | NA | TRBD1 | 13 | TGCAGCGTTGAACAGGGACAGAACTACGAGCAGTACTTC | CSVEQGQNYEQYF
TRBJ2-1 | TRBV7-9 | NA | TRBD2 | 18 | TGTGCCAGCAGCTTACCGATAGCGGGAGGCTCTTCCTACAATGAGCAGTTCTTC | CASSLPIAGGSSYNEQFF
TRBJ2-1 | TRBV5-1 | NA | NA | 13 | TGCGCCAGCCGAGAGCCTCCCTACAATGAGCAGTTCTTC | CASREPPYNEQFF
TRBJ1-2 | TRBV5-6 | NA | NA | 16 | TGTGCCAGCAGCCGCCCTGCAGCCGAGTGGGACTATGGCTACACCTTC | CASSRPAAEWDYGYTF
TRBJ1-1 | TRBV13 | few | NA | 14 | TGTGCCAGCAGCTTAACGCGGGGAGACACTGAAGCTTTCTTT | CASSLTRGDTEAFF
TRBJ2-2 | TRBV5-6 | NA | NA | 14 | TGTGCCAGCAGCTTCGTCGCGTACACCGGGGAGCTGTTTTTT | CASSFVAYTGELFF
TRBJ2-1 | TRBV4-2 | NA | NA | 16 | TGTGCCAGCAGCCAAGCAGCGGCTGGGGTGGGCAATGAGCAGTTCTTC | CASSQAAAGVGNEQFF
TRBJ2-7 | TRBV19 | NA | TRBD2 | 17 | TGTGCCAGTAGTATGTCCCTAGCGGCTCTGAGGGTCCACGAGCAGTACTTC | CASSMSLAALRVHEQYF
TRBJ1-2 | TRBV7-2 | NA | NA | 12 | TGTGCCAGCAGCCGGGGGCGCGATGGCTACACCTTC | CASSRGRDGYTF
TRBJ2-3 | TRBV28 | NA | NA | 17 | TGTGCCAGCAGTTTATATCGGAGGACAGCTAGCACAGATACGCAGTATTTT | CASSLYRRTASTDTQYF
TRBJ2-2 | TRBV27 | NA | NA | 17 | TGTGCCATCCCTGTGCGCCCGACAGCACCAAACACCGGGGAGCTGTTTTTT | CAIPVRPTAPNTGELFF
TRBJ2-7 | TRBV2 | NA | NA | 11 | TGTGCCAGCACTAGGTCCTACGAGCAGTACTTC | CASTRSYEQYF